Shown below are 6 T cell receptor beta chains from a single sample sequenced in a study of CD8+ T cells in alopecia areata. Treatment here: oral pan-JAK inhibitor, 5-10 mg twice daily. RNA, once extracted, was reverse transcribed into cDNA for use as the sequencing template. Clones were read by immunoSEQ multiplex PCR, and TCRdb kept only the in-frame ones, dropping some. This repertoire shows over 60,000 clones, around 45% found once; its top ten account for about a fifth. The input for sequencing was CD8+ T cells sorted from blood, taken at approximately week 36, from a patient treated with tofacitinib. The receptors originated from a human donor with alopecia areata.

This chain uses TRBV29-1 with TRBJ2-3; D tentatively fits TRBD1 or TRBD2 (5 bases each). The CDR3 is 16 amino acids. Germline lookup yields CDR1 SQVTM and CDR2 ANQGSEA. Deletions cut 1 base from V and 1 base from J, with 15 bases between. Written as DNA, the CDR3 is TGCAGCGTTGAAGGGACACAAGACTACCGCACAGATACGCAGTATTTT. Its protein is CSVEGTQDYRTDTQYF.

The V call is TRBV30, the J call TRBJ2-7; D might be TRBD1 or TRBD2, each matching 5 bases. V was trimmed by 0 bases and J by 5 bases, leaving 11 bases between them. The CDR3 runs 13 residues. From germline, CDR1 is GTSNPN and CDR2 SVGIG (reference sequence). The CDR3 region is CAWSVGGSDEQYF. The CDR3 DNA reads as TGTGCCTGGAGTGTTGGGGGTAGCGACGAGCAGTACTTC.

This clone was counted a few times. V is TRBV19 and J is TRBJ2-1; D is unresolved. Germline-derived CDR1 and CDR2 are LNHDA and SQIVND (reference sequence). Trimming took off 8 bases at V and 10 bases at J, with 12 bases between the two ends. The CDR3 spans 11 residues. The CDR3, as DNA: TGTGCCAGTGCTAATAAAAGGGAGCAGTTCTTC. It translates to CASANKREQFF.

This chain joins TRBV27 and TRBJ2-4; 8 nucleotides agree with TRBD1. This CDR3 contains 14 residues. Trimming removed 6 bases from V and 7 bases from J; junction bases left unmatched: 8. The germline gives CDR1 MNHEY, CDR2 SMNVEV (reference sequence). This chain's CDR3 is CASRSGQGNNIQYF. The CDR3 DNA follows: TGTGCCAGCAGAAGCGGACAGGGTAATAACATTCAGTACTTC.

V is TRBV29-1 and J is TRBJ1-1; D gene ambiguous. The CDR3 runs to 14 residues. V was cut by 6 bases and J by 1 base, with 15 bases left in between. Germline V gene lookup returns CDR1 SQVTM and CDR2 ANQGSEA. The CDR3 sequence is CSVARPATNTEAFF. The CDR3 region has the DNA TGCAGCGTCGCCCGGCCAGCGACGAACACTGAAGCTTTCTTT.

The CDR3: CASGGRYNEQFF. In nucleotides, the CDR3 is TGTGCCAGCGGTGGGCGGTACAATGAGCAGTTCTTC. This sequence joins TRBV5-4 and TRBJ2-1, with D uncertain. Germline V gene data show CDR1 as SGHNT and CDR2 as YYREEE (reference sequence). V was shortened by 7 bases and J by 4 bases, with 9 bases between the two germline ends. This CDR3 contains 12 residues.